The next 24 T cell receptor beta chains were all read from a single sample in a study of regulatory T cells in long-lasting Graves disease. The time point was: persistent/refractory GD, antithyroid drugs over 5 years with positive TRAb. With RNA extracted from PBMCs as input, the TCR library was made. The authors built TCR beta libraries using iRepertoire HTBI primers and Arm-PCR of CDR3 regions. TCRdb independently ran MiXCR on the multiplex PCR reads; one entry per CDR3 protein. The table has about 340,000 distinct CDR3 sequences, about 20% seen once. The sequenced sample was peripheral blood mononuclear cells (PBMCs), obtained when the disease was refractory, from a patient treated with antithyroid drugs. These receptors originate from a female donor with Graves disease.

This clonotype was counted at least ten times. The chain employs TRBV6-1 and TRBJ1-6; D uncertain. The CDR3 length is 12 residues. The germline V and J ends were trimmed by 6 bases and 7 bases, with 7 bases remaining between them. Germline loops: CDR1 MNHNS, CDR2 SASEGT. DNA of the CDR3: TGTGCCAGCAGCAGCGAGAATTCACCCCTCCACTTT. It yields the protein CASSSENSPLHF.

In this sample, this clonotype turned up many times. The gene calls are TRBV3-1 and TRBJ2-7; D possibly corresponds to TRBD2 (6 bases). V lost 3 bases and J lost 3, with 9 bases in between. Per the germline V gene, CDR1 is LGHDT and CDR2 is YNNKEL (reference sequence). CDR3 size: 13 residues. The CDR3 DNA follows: TGTGCCAGCAGCCAGTTCGGGAGCTACGAGCAGTACTTC. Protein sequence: CASSQFGSYEQYF.

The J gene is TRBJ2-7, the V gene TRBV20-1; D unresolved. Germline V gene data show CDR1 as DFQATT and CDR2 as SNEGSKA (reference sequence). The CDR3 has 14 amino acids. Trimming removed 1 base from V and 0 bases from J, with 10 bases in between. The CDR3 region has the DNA TGCAGTGCTAGAGTGCCTCGGAGCTCCTACGAGCAGTACTTC. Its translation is CSARVPRSSYEQYF.

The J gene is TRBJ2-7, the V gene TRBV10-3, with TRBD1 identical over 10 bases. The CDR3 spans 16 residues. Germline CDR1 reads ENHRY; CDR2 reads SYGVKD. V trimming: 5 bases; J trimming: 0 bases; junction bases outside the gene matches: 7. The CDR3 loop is CAISNFRDRGSYEQYF. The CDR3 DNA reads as TGTGCCATCAGTAATTTCCGGGACAGGGGCTCCTACGAGCAGTACTTC.

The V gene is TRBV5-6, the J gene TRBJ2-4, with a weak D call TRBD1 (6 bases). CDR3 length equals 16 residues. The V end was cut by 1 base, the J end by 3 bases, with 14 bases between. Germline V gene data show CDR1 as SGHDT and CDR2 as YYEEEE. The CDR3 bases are TGTGCCAGCAGCTTGATAGGGGGTAGGAACAAAAACATTCAGTACTTC. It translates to CASSLIGGRNKNIQYF.

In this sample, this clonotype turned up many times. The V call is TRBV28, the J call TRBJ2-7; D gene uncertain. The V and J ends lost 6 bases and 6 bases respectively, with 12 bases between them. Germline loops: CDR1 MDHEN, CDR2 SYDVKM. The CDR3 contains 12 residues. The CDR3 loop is CASSPPAFEQYF. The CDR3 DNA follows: TGTGCCAGCAGCCCCCCAGCGTTCGAGCAGTACTTC.

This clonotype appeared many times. In DNA form, the CDR3 reads TGTGCCATCAGTGCCACCTCCATAGGGGATGAAGAGACCCAGTACTTC. Translation: CAISATSIGDEETQYF. V and J are TRBV10-3 and TRBJ2-5, with TRBD1 as a possible D gene (5 bases). The CDR3 is made up of 16 amino acids. CDR1 ENHRY and CDR2 SYGVKD come from the germline V gene. Trimming removed 4 bases at V and 3 bases at J, with 18 bases between.

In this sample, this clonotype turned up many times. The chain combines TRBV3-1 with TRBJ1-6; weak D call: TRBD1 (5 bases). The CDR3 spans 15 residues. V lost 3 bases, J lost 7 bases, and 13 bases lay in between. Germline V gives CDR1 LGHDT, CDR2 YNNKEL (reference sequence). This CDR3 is CASSQTERSNSPLHF. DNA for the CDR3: TGTGCCAGCAGCCAGACAGAACGGTCCAATTCACCCCTCCACTTT.

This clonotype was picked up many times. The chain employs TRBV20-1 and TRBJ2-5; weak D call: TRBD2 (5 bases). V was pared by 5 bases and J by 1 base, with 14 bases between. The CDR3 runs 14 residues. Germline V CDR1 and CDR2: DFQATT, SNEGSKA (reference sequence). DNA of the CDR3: TGCAGTGCTCCCCCGGCGGGCATCCAAGAGACCCAGTACTTC. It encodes CSAPPAGIQETQYF.

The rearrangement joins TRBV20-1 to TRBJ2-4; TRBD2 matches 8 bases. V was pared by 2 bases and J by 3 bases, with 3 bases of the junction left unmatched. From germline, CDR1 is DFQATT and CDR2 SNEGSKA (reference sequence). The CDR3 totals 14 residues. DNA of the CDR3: TGCAGTGCTAGATTTCTAGCGGGCAAAAACATTCAGTACTTC. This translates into CSARFLAGKNIQYF.

The CDR3 region has the DNA TGCGCCAGCAGCTTGGAGGGGGGCTCCTACAATGAGCAGTTCTTC. It specifies CASSLEGGSYNEQFF. The V and J genes are TRBV5-1 and TRBJ2-1; the D call may be TRBD1 or TRBD2 (6 bases each). CDR3 length: 15 residues. Germline V gene data show CDR1 as SGHRS and CDR2 as YFSETQ. The V gene lost 0 bases and the J gene lost 0 bases, with 7 bases spanning the gap.

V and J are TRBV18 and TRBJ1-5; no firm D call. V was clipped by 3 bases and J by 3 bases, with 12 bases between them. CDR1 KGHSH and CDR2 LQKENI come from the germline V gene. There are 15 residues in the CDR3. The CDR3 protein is CASSPSGGDNQPQHF. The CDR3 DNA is TGTGCCAGCTCACCGAGTGGAGGCGACAATCAGCCCCAGCATTTT. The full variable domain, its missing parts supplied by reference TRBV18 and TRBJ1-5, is NAGVMQNPRHLVRRRGQEARLRCSPMKGHSHVYWYRQLPEEGLKFMVYLQKENIIDESGMPKERFSAEFPKEGPSILRIQQVVRGDSAAYFCASSPSGGDNQPQHFGDGTRLSIL.

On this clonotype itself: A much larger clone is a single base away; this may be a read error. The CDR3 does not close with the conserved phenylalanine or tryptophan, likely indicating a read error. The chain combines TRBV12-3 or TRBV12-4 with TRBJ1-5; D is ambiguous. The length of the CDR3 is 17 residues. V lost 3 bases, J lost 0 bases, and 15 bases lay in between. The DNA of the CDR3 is TGTGCCAGCAGTTTGATACTCGGGTCCGATAGCAATCAGCCCCAGCATCTT. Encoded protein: CASSLILGSDSNQPQHL.

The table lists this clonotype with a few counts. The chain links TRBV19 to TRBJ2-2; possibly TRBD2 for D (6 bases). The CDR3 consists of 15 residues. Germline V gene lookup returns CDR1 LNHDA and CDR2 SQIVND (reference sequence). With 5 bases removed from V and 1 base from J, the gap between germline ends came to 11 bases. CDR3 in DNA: TGTGCCAGTAGTGTGGGACTTCTGAACACCGGGGAGCTGTTTTTT. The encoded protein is CASSVGLLNTGELFF.

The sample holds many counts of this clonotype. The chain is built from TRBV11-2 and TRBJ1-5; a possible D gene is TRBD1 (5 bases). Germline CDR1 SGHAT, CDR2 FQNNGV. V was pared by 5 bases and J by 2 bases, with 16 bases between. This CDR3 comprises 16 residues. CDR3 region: CASSPRRGVGNQPQHF. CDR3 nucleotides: TGTGCCAGCAGCCCTAGGAGGGGAGTGGGCAATCAGCCCCAGCATTTT.

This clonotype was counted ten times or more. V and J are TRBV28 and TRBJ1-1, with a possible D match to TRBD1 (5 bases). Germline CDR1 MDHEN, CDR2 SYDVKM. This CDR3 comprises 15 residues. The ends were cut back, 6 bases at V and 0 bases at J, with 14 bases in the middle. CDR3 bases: TGTGCCAGCAGCCAATGGACACCCATGAACACTGAAGCTTTCTTT. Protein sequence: CASSQWTPMNTEAFF.

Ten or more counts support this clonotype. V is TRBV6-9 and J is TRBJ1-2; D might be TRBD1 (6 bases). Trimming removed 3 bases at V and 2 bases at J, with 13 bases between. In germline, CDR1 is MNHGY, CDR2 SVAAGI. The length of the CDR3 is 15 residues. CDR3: CASSYSKGENYGYTF. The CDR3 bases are TGTGCCAGCAGTTACTCAAAGGGGGAGAACTATGGCTACACCTTC.

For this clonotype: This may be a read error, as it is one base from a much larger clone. CDR3 sequence: CDSSNIGGRGEAFF. CDR3 in DNA: TGTGACAGCAGCAACATCGGCGGTAGAGGGGAGGCTTTCTTT. The chain is built from TRBV11-2 and TRBJ1-1; D is perhaps TRBD1 (5 bases). CDR3 length equals 14 residues. From germline, CDR1 is SGHAT and CDR2 FQNNGV.

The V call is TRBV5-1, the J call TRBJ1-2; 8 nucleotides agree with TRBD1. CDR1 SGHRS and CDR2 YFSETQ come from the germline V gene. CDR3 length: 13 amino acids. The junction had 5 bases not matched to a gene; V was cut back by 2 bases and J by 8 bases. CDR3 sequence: CASSLSGGSGYTF. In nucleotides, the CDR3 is TGCGCCAGCAGCTTATCAGGGGGCAGCGGCTACACCTTC. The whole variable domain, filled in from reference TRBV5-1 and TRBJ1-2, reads KAGVTQTPRYLIKTRGQQVTLSCSPISGHRSVSWYQQTPGQGLQFLFEYFSETQRNKGNFPGRFSGRQFSNSRSEMNVSTLELGDSALYLCASSLSGGSGYTFGSGTRLTVV.

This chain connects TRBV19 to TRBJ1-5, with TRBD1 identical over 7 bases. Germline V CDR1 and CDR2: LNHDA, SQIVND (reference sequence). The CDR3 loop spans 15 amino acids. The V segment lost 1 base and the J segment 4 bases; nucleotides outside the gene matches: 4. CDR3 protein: CASSIAAGGNQPQHF. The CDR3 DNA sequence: TGTGCCAGTAGTATAGCGGCAGGGGGAAATCAGCCCCAGCATTTT. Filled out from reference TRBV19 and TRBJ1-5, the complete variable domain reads DGGITQSPKYLFRKEGQNVTLSCEQNLNHDAMYWYRQDPGQGLRLIYYSQIVNDFQKGDIAEGYSVSREKKESFPLTVTSAQKNPTAFYLCASSIAAGGNQPQHFGDGTRLSIL.

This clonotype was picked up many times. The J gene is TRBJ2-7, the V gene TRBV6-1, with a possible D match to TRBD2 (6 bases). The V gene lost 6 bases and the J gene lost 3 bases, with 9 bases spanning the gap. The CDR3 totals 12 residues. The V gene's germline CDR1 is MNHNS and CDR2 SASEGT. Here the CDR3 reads CASRTGDYEQYF. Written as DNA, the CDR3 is TGTGCCAGCAGGACGGGAGACTACGAGCAGTACTTC.

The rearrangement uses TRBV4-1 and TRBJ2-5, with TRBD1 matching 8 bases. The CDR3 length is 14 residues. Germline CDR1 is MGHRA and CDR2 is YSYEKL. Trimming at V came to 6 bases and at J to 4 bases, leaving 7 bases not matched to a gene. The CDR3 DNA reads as TGCGCCAGCAGTACCGGACAGGGAATAGAGACCCAGTACTTC. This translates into CASSTGQGIETQYF.

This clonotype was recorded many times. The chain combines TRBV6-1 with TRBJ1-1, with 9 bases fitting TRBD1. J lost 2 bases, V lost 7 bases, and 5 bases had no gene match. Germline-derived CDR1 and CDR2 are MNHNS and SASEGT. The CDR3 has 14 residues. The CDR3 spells CASTTGQGNTEAFF. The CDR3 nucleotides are TGTGCCAGCACCACGGGACAGGGAAACACTGAAGCTTTCTTT.

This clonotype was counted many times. The CDR3 sequence: CASSPIGTGGNYGYTF. CDR3 in DNA: TGTGCCAGCAGCCCCATCGGGACAGGGGGAAACTATGGCTACACCTTC. This sequence joins TRBV7-2 and TRBJ1-2; 11 nucleotides agree with TRBD1. This CDR3 has 16 residues. CDR1 is SGHTA, CDR2 FQGNSA, per germline. V was pared by 5 bases and J by 2 bases, with 7 bases of the junction left unmatched.